These 20 T cell receptor beta chains were all obtained from the same sample, sequenced in a study of read filtering for tumor transcriptome and immune sequencing. Molecular barcoded adaptors covering alpha/delta and beta/gamma chains were used on approximately 400 ng RNA. TCRdb itself ran the reads through MiXCR, one entry per CDR3 protein. The sample consists of approximately 61,000 distinct CDR3 sequences, roughly 19% of them appearing once. Sequenced sample: a population of CD138-negative cells sorted from bone marrow. These receptor sequences come from a donor at least 40 years old with multiple myeloma.

In this sample, this clonotype turned up many times. The gene calls are TRBV11-3 and TRBJ2-7; unclear D gene. The CDR3 covers 11 residues. Germline V gene lookup returns CDR1 SGHNT and CDR2 YENEEA. Trimming removed 3 bases at V and 0 bases at J, with 0 bases between. In DNA form, the CDR3 reads TGTGCCAGCAGCTTCTCCTACGAGCAGTACTTC. Translating it yields CASSFSYEQYF.

As for this clonotype: Just one base apart from a much larger clone, this may be a read error. V is TRBV5-1 and J is TRBJ2-5; D may be TRBD1 (6 bases). V shed 4 bases and J shed 0 bases, with 13 bases lying between them. The CDR3 is 15 residues long. CDR1 is SGHRS and CDR2 is YFSETQ in the germline V gene. Here the CDR3 DNA reads TGCGCCAGCAGCCCACATCGACAGGACCAAGAGACCCAGTACTTC. Protein: CASSPHRQDQETQYF.

Many counts were recorded for this clonotype. The rearrangement joins TRBV7-2 to TRBJ1-4; no definite D call. The germline V gene has CDR1 SGHTA and CDR2 FQGNSA. The CDR3 runs to 12 residues. V lost 8 bases to trimming and J lost 3 bases, with 7 bases between them. CDR3 region: CASRGSNEKLFF. CDR3 sequence (DNA): TGTGCCAGCCGCGGGTCTAATGAAAAACTGTTTTTT.

A note on this clonotype: A much larger clonotype is one base distant, so this may be a read error. The chain employs TRBV4-1 and TRBJ2-3; D unresolved. The J call may be mistaken, given a closer DNA end match to TRBJ1-5. Germline CDR1 reads MGHRA; CDR2 reads YSYEKL. The CDR3 has 16 amino acids. CDR3 region: CASSPSWREITDTQHF. The CDR3 DNA reads TGCGCCAGCAGCCCGAGCTGGCGGGAGATCACAGATACGCAGCATTTT.

This clonotype was detected many times. The chain carries TRBV7-2 and TRBJ2-5, with TRBD1 identical over 12 bases. This CDR3 spans 15 amino acids. With 5 bases clipped from V and 5 bases from J, the junction kept 6 bases outside the gene matches. Germline CDR1 SGHTA, CDR2 FQGNSA. CDR3: CASSTGTGGFETQYF. The CDR3 DNA sequence: TGTGCCAGCAGCACGGGGACAGGGGGCTTTGAGACCCAGTACTTC.

In the case of this clonotype: This sequence may be a read error, since a much larger clone differs from it by one base. This sequence joins TRBV28 and TRBJ1-4; D unclear. V lost 4 bases and J 7 bases, leaving 4 bases between the germline ends. The CDR3 consists of 11 residues. Germline V CDR1 and CDR2: MDHEN, SYDVKM. CDR3 DNA sequence: TGTGCCAGCAGTTCCGGTGAAAAACTGTTTTTT. As protein: CASSSGEKLFF.

Ten or more counts support this clonotype. The rearrangement joins TRBV10-3 to TRBJ2-3; 10 positions agree with TRBD2. The CDR3 spans 14 residues. The V gene end was trimmed by 6 bases and the J gene end by 6 bases; junction bases not matched to a gene: 6. Germline V lookup: CDR1 ENHRY, CDR2 SYGVKD. The CDR3 DNA reads TGTGCCATCAGCGGAGCGGGAGGGCCTGATACGCAGTATTTT. Translation gives CAISGAGGPDTQYF.

This clonotype appeared many times. V gene TRBV5-1 combines with J gene TRBJ2-7; the D gene could be TRBD1 or TRBD2 (7 bases each). In germline, CDR1 is SGHRS, CDR2 YFSETQ. The V and J ends lost 7 bases and 0 bases respectively, with 14 bases between them. The CDR3 is 14 amino acids. CDR3 residues: CASGRDSNSYEQYF. The CDR3 DNA reads TGCGCCAGCGGGAGGGACAGCAACTCCTACGAGCAGTACTTC.

This clonotype was seen repeatedly, ten times or more. The genes are TRBV11-1 and TRBJ2-7; tentatively, D is TRBD1 (6 bases). Germline V gene data show CDR1 as SGHAT and CDR2 as FQDESV (reference sequence). The germline V and J ends were trimmed by 5 bases and 3 bases, with 8 bases remaining between them. The CDR3 runs to 12 residues. CDR3 coding DNA: TGTGCCAGCAGCCAGGGACACTACGAGCAGTACTTC. Amino acid sequence: CASSQGHYEQYF.

This clonotype has at least ten counts. The chain couples TRBV27 to TRBJ1-4, with TRBD1 matching over 7 bases. V trimming: 5 bases; J trimming: 8 bases; junction bases outside the gene matches: 11. Per germline, CDR1 MNHEY and CDR2 SMNVEV (reference sequence). The CDR3 contains 15 residues. In nucleotides, the CDR3 is TGTGCCAGCAGTCCGATAACCGGGACAGAGGAAAAACTGTTTTTT. It yields the protein CASSPITGTEEKLFF.

The chain joins TRBV28 to TRBJ1-5, with TRBD1 as a possible D gene (6 bases). Germline CDR1 and CDR2: MDHEN and SYDVKM. The V and J ends lost 1 base and 14 bases respectively, with 15 bases between them. The CDR3 runs to 13 residues. This chain's CDR3 is CASSLSGGAAEHF. The CDR3 DNA reads as TGTGCCAGCAGTTTATCCGGGGGCGCGGCTGAGCATTTT.

This clonotype has at least ten counts. The chain joins TRBV7-6 to TRBJ2-1; D is uncertain. The CDR3 has 13 amino acids. With 1 base removed from V and 2 bases from J, the gap between germline ends came to 3 bases. CDR1 SGHVS and CDR2 FNYEAQ come from the germline V gene. This chain's CDR3 is CASSLGTYNEQFF. The CDR3, as DNA: TGTGCCAGCAGCTTAGGGACCTACAATGAGCAGTTCTTC.

This clonotype was recorded at least ten times. The V call is TRBV3-1, the J call TRBJ2-3, with TRBD2 matching over 7 bases. V was clipped by 1 base and J by 10 bases; unmatched bases: 2. The germline gives CDR1 LGHDT, CDR2 YNNKEL (reference sequence). This CDR3 region has 12 residues. As DNA, the CDR3 is TGTGCCAGCAGCCAAGGGGAGGGACCGCAGTATTTT. This translates into CASSQGEGPQYF.

This clonotype was recorded many times. The genes are TRBV9 and TRBJ2-3; 12 nucleotides line up with TRBD2. Trimming at V came to 4 bases and at J to 2 bases, leaving 5 bases not matched to a gene. The CDR3 length is 16 residues. Germline CDR1 and CDR2: SGDLS and YYNGEE. In DNA, the CDR3 is TGTGCCAGCAGCATAGGACTAGCGGGACCCACAGATACGCAGTATTTT. Encoded protein: CASSIGLAGPTDTQYF.

This clonotype has a count of ten or more. The V gene is TRBV7-6, the J gene TRBJ2-5; D is undetermined. Trimming removed 1 base from V and 3 bases from J, with 6 bases in between. Germline CDR1 SGHVS, CDR2 FNYEAQ. The CDR3 runs 13 residues. The CDR3 sequence is CASSLVGKETQYF. In DNA, the CDR3 is TGTGCCAGCAGCTTAGTTGGGAAAGAGACCCAGTACTTC.

The table lists this clonotype with many counts. The chain joins TRBV3-1 to TRBJ1-5; D possibly corresponds to TRBD1 (6 bases). The germline V gene encodes CDR1 LGHDT and CDR2 YNNKEL (reference sequence). The CDR3 consists of 16 residues. V was pared by 1 base and J by 6 bases, with 16 bases between. The CDR3 bases are TGTGCCAGCAGCCAAGGCCCAGGGGCCGCGGTTCAGCCCCAGCATTTT. Its protein product is CASSQGPGAAVQPQHF.

The table lists this clonotype with a few counts. A read error may be the cause here, since a much bigger clone is one base away. CDR3 sequence reads: CASSLDGGVNTEAFF. DNA for the CDR3: TGTGCCAGCAGCTTAGATGGGGGGGTGAACACTGAAGCTTTCTTT. The chain is built from TRBV7-9 and TRBJ1-1; perhaps TRBD1 as D (5 bases). V dropped 1 base and J dropped 0 bases, with 9 bases sitting between them. CDR1 is SEHNR and CDR2 is FQNEAQ in the germline V gene (reference sequence). CDR3 length: 15 amino acids. Based on the CDR3 plus reference TRBV7-9 and TRBJ1-1, the full variable domain is DTGVSQNPRHKITKRGQNVTFRCDPISEHNRLYWYRQTLGQGPEFLTYFQNEAQLEKSRLLSDRFSAERPKGSFSTLEIQRTEQGDSAMYLCASSLDGGVNTEAFFGQGTRLTVV.

This chain links TRBV7-9 with TRBJ2-7; maybe TRBD2 (5 bases). Trimming left V 2 bases short and J 7 bases short, with 15 bases between. This CDR3 region has 14 residues. Germline V gene lookup returns CDR1 SEHNR and CDR2 FQNEAQ (reference sequence). CDR3 in DNA: TGTGCCAGCAGCTTATCTGTCCCCGGCGGGGAGCAGTACTTC. It codes for CASSLSVPGGEQYF.

The table lists this clonotype with a count of one. The chain has TRBV20-1 and TRBJ2-3; D may be TRBD1 (5 bases). CDR1 and CDR2 from the germline V gene are DFQATT and SNEGSKA (reference sequence). Trimming pared 3 bases from V and 4 bases from J, leaving 11 bases between. CDR3 length equals 13 residues. The CDR3 nucleotides read TGCAGTGCTAGGAAGGGGTCCGCAGATACGCAGTATTTT. This translates into CSARKGSADTQYF.

Remarks on this clonotype: A far larger clone differs by one base, so this is likely a read error. The V call is TRBV7-9, the J call TRBJ2-1; D gene unclear. Germline-derived CDR1 and CDR2 are SEHNR and FQNEAQ (reference sequence). The CDR3 has 11 residues. The CDR3 here is CASCLSNEQFF. CDR3 DNA: TGTGCCAGCTGCTTATCCAATGAGCAGTTCTTC.